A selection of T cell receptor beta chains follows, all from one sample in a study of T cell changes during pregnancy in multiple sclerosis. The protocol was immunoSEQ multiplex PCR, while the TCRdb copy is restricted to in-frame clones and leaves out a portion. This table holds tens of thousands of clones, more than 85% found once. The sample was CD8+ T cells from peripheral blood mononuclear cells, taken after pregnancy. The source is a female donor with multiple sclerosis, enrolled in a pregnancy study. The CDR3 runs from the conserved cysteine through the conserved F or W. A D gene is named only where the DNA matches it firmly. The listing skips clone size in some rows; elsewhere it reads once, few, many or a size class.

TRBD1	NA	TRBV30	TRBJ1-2	TGTGCCTGGAGTGTAACAGGGGAGGATGGCTACACCTTC	CAWSVTGEDGYTF
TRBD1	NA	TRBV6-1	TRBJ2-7	TGTGCCAGCAGTGGGACAGGAACCTACGAGCAGTACTTC	CASSGTGTYEQYF
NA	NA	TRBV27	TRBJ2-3	TGTGCCAGCAGTCCAGGGGGACTGTTGAACACAGATACGCAGTATTTT	CASSPGGLLNTDTQYF
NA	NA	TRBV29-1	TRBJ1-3	TGCAGCGTCTTCCGCGACTCTGGAAACACCATATATTTT	CSVFRDSGNTIYF
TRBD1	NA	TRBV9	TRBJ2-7	TGTGCCAGCAGCGCCGGGGGGACAGGGTACGAGCAGTACTTC	CASSAGGTGYEQYF
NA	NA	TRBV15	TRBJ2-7	TGTGCCACCAGCAGAGATAGGGGGTCCCACGAGCAGTACTTC	CATSRDRGSHEQYF
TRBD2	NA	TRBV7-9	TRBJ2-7	TGTGCCAGCAGCCCCGACGGGAGGTCCTACGAGCAGTACTTC	CASSPDGRSYEQYF
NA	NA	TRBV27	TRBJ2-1	TGTGCCAGCAGTTTAAGTCCTAGCGCTTACAATGAGCAGTTCTTC	CASSLSPSAYNEQFF
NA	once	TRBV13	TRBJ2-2	TGTGCCAGCAGCTTAGCCCCCGGCGGGGAGCTGTTTTTT	CASSLAPGGELFF
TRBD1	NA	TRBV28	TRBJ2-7	TGTGCCAGCCACCCAATAAAATCCCGGGACAGGGTGACCTACGAGCAGTACTTC	CASHPIKSRDRVTYEQYF
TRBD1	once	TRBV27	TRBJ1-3	TGTGCCAGCAGTCCCAGGGGGCGCGCTGGAAACACCATATATTTT	CASSPRGRAGNTIYF
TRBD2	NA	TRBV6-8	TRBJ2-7	TGTGCCAGCAGTTCCGGACTAGCGGGCTCCTACGAGCAGTACTTC	CASSSGLAGSYEQYF
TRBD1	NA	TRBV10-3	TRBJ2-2	TGTGCCATCAGACCCGTAGAAGCCCGGGACAGGGAATTTGCCGGGGAGCTGTTTTTT	CAIRPVEARDREFAGELFF
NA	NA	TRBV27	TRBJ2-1	TGTGCCAGCATCGGGGCTTGGGCGGGGAAGCAGTTCTTC	CASIGAWAGKQFF
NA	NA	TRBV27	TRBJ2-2	TGTGCCAGCAGTTTAGGGAGGACCGGGGAGCTGTTTTTT	CASSLGRTGELFF
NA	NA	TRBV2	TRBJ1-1	TGTGCCAGCAGTTACTGGGTGGACAGCTGGGGCACTGAAGCTTTCTTT	CASSYWVDSWGTEAFF
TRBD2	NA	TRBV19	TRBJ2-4	TGTGCCAGTAGTGTCGGACTAGATCGGACCAAAAACATTCAGTACTTC	CASSVGLDRTKNIQYF
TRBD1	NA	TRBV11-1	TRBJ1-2	TGTGCCAGCAGCCCAAAGGGGGGACAGTGGAACTATGGCTACACCTTC	CASSPKGGQWNYGYTF
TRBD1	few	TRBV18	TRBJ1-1	TGTGCCAGCTCGCCGACAGGGGGGGTGAACACTGAAGCTTTCTTT	CASSPTGGVNTEAFF
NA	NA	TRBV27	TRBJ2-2	TGTGCCAGCAGTTGGGCCTCCGGGGAGCTGTTTTTT	CASSWASGELFF
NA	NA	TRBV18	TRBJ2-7	TGTGCCAGCTCTTTCAGGGAGGTCGAGCAGTACTTC	CASSFREVEQYF
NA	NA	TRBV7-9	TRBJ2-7	TGTGCCAGCAGCCTCGACTTCTCCGCCCGTTTTCTCGAGCAGTACTTC	CASSLDFSARFLEQYF
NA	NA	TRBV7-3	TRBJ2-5	TGTGCCAGCAGCCCTGCGGGGACGAAAGAGACCCAGTACTTC	CASSPAGTKETQYF
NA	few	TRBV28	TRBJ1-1	TGTGCCAGCAGTTTGAGGGCAAACACTGAAGCTTTCTTT	CASSLRANTEAFF
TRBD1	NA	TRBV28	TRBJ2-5	TGTGCCAGCAGTTTCCCGGGACAGGGGGGTCGAGAGACCCAGTACTTC	CASSFPGQGGRETQYF
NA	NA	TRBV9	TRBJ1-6	TGTGCCAGCAGCTCAGAAGGGGGATATAATTCACCCCTCCACTTT	CASSSEGGYNSPLHF
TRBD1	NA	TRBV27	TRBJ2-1	TGTGCCAGCAGTTTAACTGACAGGGGGTTGTACTACAATGAGCAGTTCTTC	CASSLTDRGLYYNEQFF
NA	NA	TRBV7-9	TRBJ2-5	TGTGCCAGCAGCTTCACAGGCTCTCAAGAGACCCAGTACTTC	CASSFTGSQETQYF
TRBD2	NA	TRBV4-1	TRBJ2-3	TGCGCCAGCAGCCAACGGACTAGCGGAATTACAGATACGCAGTATTTT	CASSQRTSGITDTQYF